This T cell receptor (beta chain) derives from a study of T cell responses to AZD1222 COVID-19 vaccine. Sequencing was performed with immunoSEQ multiplex PCR; in TCRdb, only in-frame clones are kept and a portion is missing. The table lists 150,000 to 200,000 clones, under 95% of them singletons. The sample here was peripheral blood, taken 28 days after the second AZD1222 dose. This sequence originates from an adult who received the AZD1222 COVID-19 vaccine.

The DNA for the CDR3 is TGTGCCAGCAGTTACCCTAGCGAGCCAAATGAGCAGTTCTTC. Residues: CASSYPSEPNEQFF. V and J are TRBV6-2 or TRBV6-3 and TRBJ2-1, with TRBD2 as a possible D gene (6 bases). This CDR3 is built from 14 residues. From germline, CDR1 is MNHEY and CDR2 SVGEGT. The V end lost 2 bases, the J end lost 7 bases, and 12 bases lay between the germline ends.